This TCR beta chain was observed in a study of monozygotic twins with inflammatory bowel disease. CDR3 size: 14 residues. CDR1 and CDR2 from the germline V gene are SNHLY and FYNNEI. Reanalyzing the 5' RACE reads, TCRdb keeps one entry per CDR3 protein, without DNA. In total, the table holds 300,000 to 450,000 distinct CDR3 sequences. The chain links TRBV2 to TRBJ2-7; the D call from TCRdb, TRBD2, cannot be confirmed without DNA. Source material: blood. This sequence was found in a human donor with ulcerative colitis or Crohn's disease, or a healthy co-twin of an affected twin (not recorded which). The CDR3 is CASEGTSGTYEQYF.